The subject of this entry is one T cell receptor (beta chain). Genomic DNA per cell subset filled all wells of several immunoSEQ plates. TCRdb's copy holds only in-frame clones and misses some; the assay was immunoSEQ multiplex PCR. The sample yields approximately 720,000 clones, approximately 90% seen once. The CDR3 spans 16 residues. Germline-derived CDR1 and CDR2 are SEHNR and FQNEAQ (reference sequence). Trimming cost V 4 bases and J 5 bases, with 20 bases left between them. This entry belongs to a study of shared clonotypes between healthy human individuals. Selected positively for CCR7 and CD45RO-negative, naive CD8 cells excluded terminally differentiated effector memory CD45RA+ cells.

The clonotype originates from a man aged 25 to 40 in good health. V gene TRBV7-9 combines with J gene TRBJ1-1; TRBD1 might be the D (6 bases). The specimen sequenced was naive CD8+ T cells sorted from blood. The CDR3 sequence: CASSSSRGARKTEAFF. The CDR3 region has the DNA TGTGCCAGCAGCTCCAGTCGGGGGGCGCGTAAAACTGAAGCTTTCTTT.